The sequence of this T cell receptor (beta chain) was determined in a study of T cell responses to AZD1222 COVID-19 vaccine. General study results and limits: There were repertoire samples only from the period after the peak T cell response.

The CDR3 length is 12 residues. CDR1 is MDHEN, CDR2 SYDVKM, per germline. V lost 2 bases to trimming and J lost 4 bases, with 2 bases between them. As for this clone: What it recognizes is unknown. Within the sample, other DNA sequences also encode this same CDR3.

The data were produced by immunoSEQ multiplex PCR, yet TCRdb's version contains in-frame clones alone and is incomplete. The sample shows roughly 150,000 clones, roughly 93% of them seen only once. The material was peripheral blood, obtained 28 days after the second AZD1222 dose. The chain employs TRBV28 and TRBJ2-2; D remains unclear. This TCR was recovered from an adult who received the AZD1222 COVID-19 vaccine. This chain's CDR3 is CASSLSTGELFF. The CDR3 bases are TGTGCCAGCAGTTTAAGCACCGGGGAGCTGTTTTTT.